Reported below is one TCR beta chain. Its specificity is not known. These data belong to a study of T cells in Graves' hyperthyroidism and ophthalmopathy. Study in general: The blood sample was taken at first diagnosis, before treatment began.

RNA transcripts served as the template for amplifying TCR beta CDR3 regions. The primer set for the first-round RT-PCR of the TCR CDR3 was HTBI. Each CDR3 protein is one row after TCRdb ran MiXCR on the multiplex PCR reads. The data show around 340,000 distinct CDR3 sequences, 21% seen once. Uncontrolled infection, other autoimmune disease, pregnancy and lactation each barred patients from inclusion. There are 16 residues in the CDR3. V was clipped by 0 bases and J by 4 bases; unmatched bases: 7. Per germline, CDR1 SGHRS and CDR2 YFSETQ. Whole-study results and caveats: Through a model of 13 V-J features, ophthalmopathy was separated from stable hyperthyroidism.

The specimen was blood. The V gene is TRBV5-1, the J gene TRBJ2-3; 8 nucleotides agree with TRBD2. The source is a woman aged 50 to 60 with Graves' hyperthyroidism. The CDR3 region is CASSLVSGGPPDTQYF. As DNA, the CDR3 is TGCGCCAGCAGCTTGGTATCGGGGGGGCCCCCAGATACGCAGTATTTT.